The rows below give T cell receptor beta chains drawn from one sample of a study of T cell repertoires in cytomegalovirus infection. One entry per CDR3 protein results from TCRdb running MiXCR on the reads. The profile shows around 140,000 distinct CDR3 sequences, under 8% of them singletons. Sequences were obtained from PBMCs. All receptors derive from a human donor in good health (CMV status not recorded). Some clones in this sample may be carry-over from other donors' samples. The CDR3 runs from the conserved cysteine through the conserved F or W. The D gene is left open where the match is weak. Size values are once, few and many counts, or a class for expanded clones, and some rows have none.

TGTGCCAGCAGTTACTCAAGGGCTGATACGCAGTATTTT,CASSYSRADTQYF,TRBV6-2/TRBV6-3,TRBJ2-3,NA,many,13
TGTGCCAGCAGCCCCCGGGGGGCCCTTAACACCGGGGAGCTGTTTTTT,CASSPRGALNTGELFF,TRBV5-5,TRBJ2-2,NA,NA,16
TGTGCCAGCAAACCGGGACACCGGGAAAATGAGCAGTTCTTC,CASKPGHRENEQFF,TRBV28,TRBJ2-1,NA,many,14
TGTGCCAGCAGCATGTCCAGGAGGGATTCACCCCTCCACTTT,CASSMSRRDSPLHF,TRBV28,TRBJ1-6,NA,many,14
TGTGCCAGCAGTTCGGGACAGGGAGTTGATCAGCCCCAGCATTTT,CASSSGQGVDQPQHF,TRBV6-1,TRBJ1-5,TRBD1,many,15
TGTGCCAGCAGCTTAGTAAGGTCGGGGGGGCGGAATGAGCAGTTCTTC,CASSLVRSGGRNEQFF,TRBV11-2,TRBJ2-1,TRBD2,many,16
TGCAGCGTATCTCAGGGGAACACTGAAGCTTTCTTT,CSVSQGNTEAFF,TRBV29-1,TRBJ1-1,NA,many,12
TGTGCCAGCAGCCTTAGCGGGGGGGGTTCCGGGGAGCTGTTTTTT,CASSLSGGGSGELFF,TRBV7-2,TRBJ2-2,TRBD2,many,15
TGTGCTAGTGGTTTTCGGTACGAGCAGTACTTC,CASGFRYEQYF,TRBV12-5,TRBJ2-7,NA,many,11
TGTGCCAGCAGCTTAACGAGGGGAAGCTCCTATAATTCACCCCTCCACTTT,CASSLTRGSSYNSPLHF,TRBV7-2,TRBJ1-6,NA,many,17
TGTGCCAGCAGCCCCGACAGACAGAGCTCCTACGAGCAGTACTTC,CASSPDRQSSYEQYF,TRBV7-6,TRBJ2-7,NA,many,15
TGTGCCAGCAGCGGCGGGGGGACCTACGAGCAGTACTTC,CASSGGGTYEQYF,TRBV3-1,TRBJ2-7,TRBD2,many,13
TGTGCCAGCAGATTCGGACAGGCTTTCGAAGCTTTCTTT,CASRFGQAFEAFF,TRBV12-3/TRBV12-4,TRBJ1-1,TRBD1,many,13
TGTGCCAGCAGTGACTACAGTAACTATGGCTACACCTTC,CASSDYSNYGYTF,TRBV6-4,TRBJ1-2,NA,NA,13
TGTGCCACCAACAGGGGGGACACTGAAGCTTTCTTT,CATNRGDTEAFF,TRBV6-6,TRBJ1-1,TRBD1,many,12
TGTGCCAGCAGCCTGCTAGCGGGGGCCCCCTACAATGAGCAGTTCTTC,CASSLLAGAPYNEQFF,TRBV7-2,TRBJ2-1,TRBD2,NA,16
TGTGCCAGCAGATGGGGGGATGCCGGGGAGCTGTTTTTT,CASRWGDAGELFF,TRBV5-4,TRBJ2-2,NA,few,13
TGTGCCAGCAGACCGGAGGGTCCGGGACTCTCCTACGAGCAGTACTTC,CASRPEGPGLSYEQYF,TRBV28,TRBJ2-7,NA,many,16
TGTGCCAGCAGTCCGACGCGCCCGGTTAGCACAGATACGCAGTATTTT,CASSPTRPVSTDTQYF,TRBV28,TRBJ2-3,NA,many,16
TGTGCCAGCAGTTTAACTGATATGGGGTTCTATAATTCACCCCTCCACTTT,CASSLTDMGFYNSPLHF,TRBV12-3/TRBV12-4,TRBJ1-6,NA,many,17
TGCAGTATTCGAGGGACACTCTACGAGCAGTACTTC,CSIRGTLYEQYF,TRBV20-1,TRBJ2-7,NA,NA,12
TGTGCCAGCAGCCCCCATCCGGGGGGGAACACTGAAGCTTTCTTT,CASSPHPGGNTEAFF,TRBV7-2,TRBJ1-1,NA,many,15
TGTGCCAGCAGACTCCCCGCAGGCAGGGCGGGTGAGCAGTTCTTC,CASRLPAGRAGEQFF,TRBV12-3/TRBV12-4,TRBJ2-1,NA,many,15
TGTGCCAGCAGACGAATGGGACAGGGCTATGGCTACACCTTC,CASRRMGQGYGYTF,TRBV28,TRBJ1-2,TRBD1,many,14
TGTGCCAGCAGCCCAACCTCCCAGGGTGGCTCAACTAAGGAGACCCAGTACTTC,CASSPTSQGGSTKETQYF,TRBV7-3,TRBJ2-5,NA,many,18
TGTGCCAGCAGCAATTTAGGCGGGGGGACCTACAATGAGCAGTTCTTC,CASSNLGGGTYNEQFF,TRBV5-4,TRBJ2-1,TRBD2,few,16
TGTGCCAGCAGTGAGATAAGTGGCACCGGGGAGCTGTTTTTT,CASSEISGTGELFF,TRBV2,TRBJ2-2,NA,NA,14
TGTGCCAGCAGTCAGGAATCCCCCTATGGCTACACCTTC,CASSQESPYGYTF,TRBV28,TRBJ1-2,NA,many,13
TGTGCCAGCAGTTGGGGGGGGCGGGACACCGGGGAGCTGTTTTTT,CASSWGGRDTGELFF,TRBV28,TRBJ2-2,NA,many,15
TGTGCCAGCAGCTTAGCAGGGTCGCGGACTGAAGCTTTCTTT,CASSLAGSRTEAFF,TRBV7-2,TRBJ1-1,NA,many,14
TGTGCCAGCAGTGAGCGGGGGTTCCCGGTTAATGAGCAGTTCTTC,CASSERGFPVNEQFF,TRBV2,TRBJ2-1,TRBD2,once,15
TGTGCCAGCAGCCAAGGAGGGACCTCTGGAAACACCATATATTTT,CASSQGGTSGNTIYF,TRBV4-2,TRBJ1-3,NA,NA,15
TGTGCCACTAGTCGAGAGGGGAGGGCCCCCACCGGGGAGCTGTTTTTT,CATSREGRAPTGELFF,TRBV6-1,TRBJ2-2,TRBD2,many,16
TGTGCCAGCACCCGGACAGGGGGTACAACTGAAGCTTTCTTT,CASTRTGGTTEAFF,TRBV7-9,TRBJ1-1,TRBD1,many,14
TGTGCCAGCAGTGGAGGGAGCTCCTACAATGAGCAGCTCTTC,CASSGGSSYNEQLF,TRBV2,TRBJ2-1,NA,NA,14
TGTGCCAGCAGTTACATCTCATCGGGCCTCTCTGGGGCCAACGTCCTGACTTTC,CASSYISSGLSGANVLTF,TRBV6-5,TRBJ2-6,NA,many,18
TGTGCCACCAGCCCGGGGGGGGGCGCAGATACGCAGTATTTT,CATSPGGGADTQYF,TRBV15,TRBJ2-3,TRBD2,NA,14
TGTGCCAGCAGCTTAGGCCCGGGGGAGCCGGCGCAAGGCTACACCTTC,CASSLGPGEPAQGYTF,TRBV7-8,TRBJ1-2,NA,many,16
TGTGCCACCGTTCGGGGGGGGCCTCTCACAGATACGCAGTATTTT,CATVRGGPLTDTQYF,TRBV28,TRBJ2-3,TRBD2,few,15
TGTGCCAGCAGCTTAGAGGGAAGCGGGGTCTCTGAAGCTTTCTTT,CASSLEGSGVSEAFF,TRBV7-2,TRBJ1-1,NA,many,15
TGCAGTGCTAGGGGTTCGCCCTCTGGGGCCAACGTCCTGACTTTC,CSARGSPSGANVLTF,TRBV20-1,TRBJ2-6,NA,NA,15
TGTGCCACCAGCAGCGGCTTGAAAACAGATACGCAGTATTTT,CATSSGLKTDTQYF,TRBV15,TRBJ2-3,NA,NA,14
TGTGCCAGCAGTTCCCTGGACGGATACAATCAGCCCCAGCATTTT,CASSSLDGYNQPQHF,TRBV28,TRBJ1-5,NA,many,15
TGCAGTGCTAGAGGAGAAAATGGCTACACCTTC,CSARGENGYTF,TRBV20-1,TRBJ1-2,NA,few,11
TGTGCCAGCAGCTTAGGTCAGGAAGGTTCTGAAGCTTTCTTT,CASSLGQEGSEAFF,TRBV7-6,TRBJ1-1,NA,many,14
TGTGCCAGCAGTGGGGACGATCAGCCCCAGCATTTT,CASSGDDQPQHF,TRBV2,TRBJ1-5,NA,many,12
TGTGCCAGCAGCTGGTTGTACAGGGTTGGCTATGGCTACACCTTC,CASSWLYRVGYGYTF,TRBV7-2,TRBJ1-2,NA,many,15
TGTGCCAGCAGTGACAGAGGGGTAGGTGTACTGTTTTTT,CASSDRGVGVLFF,TRBV25-1,TRBJ1-4,NA,NA,13
TGTGCCAGCAGCCCCCAGGAAGCGGGGGCTGGGACCCAGTACTTC,CASSPQEAGAGTQYF,TRBV12-3/TRBV12-4,TRBJ2-5,TRBD2,many,15
TGTGCCAGCAGCTTAGGAAGAGGGGCCACAGATACGCAGTATTTT,CASSLGRGATDTQYF,TRBV5-4,TRBJ2-3,NA,many,15
TGTGCCAGCTCACCAGGGAGGAGTACTGAAGCTTTCTTT,CASSPGRSTEAFF,TRBV18,TRBJ1-1,NA,NA,13
TGTGCCAGCAGCCTAAGGCGGGGCCGGCCCTACGAGCAGTACTTC,CASSLRRGRPYEQYF,TRBV7-8,TRBJ2-7,NA,many,15
TGCGCCAGCAGCCAAGTAGCGTTTTCCGGGCCTTCTGGAAACACCATATATTTT,CASSQVAFSGPSGNTIYF,TRBV4-1,TRBJ1-3,NA,many,18
TGTGCCAGCAGCTTTACAGGGTTCACTGAAGCTTTCTTT,CASSFTGFTEAFF,TRBV9,TRBJ1-1,NA,few,13
TGCAGTGCAGTATCCGGGACAGGGGGCAGAGAGACCCAGTGCTTC,CSAVSGTGGRETQCF,TRBV20-1,TRBJ2-5,TRBD1,NA,15